Sequencing of this T cell receptor (beta chain) was carried out in a study of cytomegalovirus exposure and HLA in healthy donors. Broader study findings: Highly shared variants forming one cluster were likely a sequencing artifact. By HLA locus, TCR association rates varied in a later analysis, with DRB1 showing the most and HLA-C the fewest. Analysis performed later found around 15,000 TCR beta sequences associated with HLA alleles at 0.05 false discovery rate. In a later analysis, most CMV-associated TCR beta chains appeared HLA-restricted.

V shed 1 base and J shed 1 base, with 11 bases lying between them. CDR3 size: 16 residues. The germline gives CDR1 SGHVS, CDR2 FQNEAQ. PCR primers comprised 60 Vbeta and 13 Jbeta primers. Profiled with immunoSEQ multiplex PCR; TCRdb holds only in-frame clones, not every one. The data hold about 110,000 clones, with 81% observed a single time. This clone was counted between two and nine times. Its antigen is unknown. The sequence was collected from a man aged 25 to 45 in good health and CMV-seronegative. Sequences were obtained from PBMCs. The chain carries TRBV7-8 and TRBJ1-5; D is uncertain. The CDR3 sequence: CASSLEGLASNQPQHF. CDR3 nucleotide sequence: TGTGCCAGCAGCTTAGAAGGGCTAGCAAGCAATCAGCCCCAGCATTTT.